The rows below give T cell receptor beta chains drawn from one sample of a study of spatial heterogeneity in lung cancer. TCRdb itself ran the 5' RACE reads through MiXCR, one entry per CDR3 protein. The sample gives 60,000 to 90,000 distinct CDR3 sequences, about an eighth of which show up once; 5.5% to 7.5% is in the top ten. This specimen consisted of PBMCs, obtained at surgery. These receptors all come from a male donor with early-stage non-small cell lung cancer. Both conserved end residues are part of each CDR3. The D gene is left open where the match is weak. Not every row has a clone size; where given, it reads once, few, many or a size class.

J,size,V,D,CDR3,DNA
TRBJ1-1,many,TRBV29-1,NA,CSAEQAMNTEAFF,TGCAGCGCCGAACAGGCCATGAACACTGAAGCTTTCTTT
TRBJ1-3,NA,TRBV11-2,NA,CASSQDGNSGNTIYF,TGTGCCAGCAGCCAGGACGGCAACTCTGGAAACACCATATATTTT
TRBJ2-1,NA,TRBV7-2,TRBD2,CASRIDSGRASDEQFF,TGTGCCAGCAGGATAGATAGCGGGAGGGCATCCGATGAGCAGTTCTTC
TRBJ1-4,few,TRBV18,NA,CASSPPGEVVGEKLFF,TGTGCCAGCTCACCACCTGGAGAAGTGGTCGGTGAAAAACTGTTTTTT
TRBJ2-1,NA,TRBV6-4,TRBD2,CASSLTSGRIHEQFF,TGTGCCAGCAGTCTGACTAGCGGGAGGATCCATGAGCAGTTCTTC
TRBJ2-3,few,TRBV10-3,TRBD2,CAISDWTSGSTDTQYF,TGTGCCATCAGTGATTGGACTAGCGGAAGCACAGATACGCAGTATTTT
TRBJ1-4,NA,TRBV7-9,NA,CASSAGAPTNEKLFF,TGTGCCAGCAGCGCAGGAGCTCCAACTAATGAAAAACTGTTTTTT
TRBJ2-1,few,TRBV3-1,NA,CASSQNPGGLNEQFF,TGTGCCAGCAGCCAAAATCCCGGGGGCCTCAATGAGCAGTTCTTC
TRBJ1-2,few,TRBV12-3/TRBV12-4,NA,CASSSETTNYGYTF,TGTGCCAGCAGTTCGGAGACGACTAACTATGGCTACACCTTC
TRBJ1-2,NA,TRBV15,NA,CATSREGYGYTF,TGTGCCACCAGCAGAGAGGGCTATGGCTACACCTTC
TRBJ2-5,few,TRBV10-3,NA,CAIGRQETQYF,TGTGCCATCGGCAGACAAGAGACCCAGTACTTC
TRBJ2-7,NA,TRBV5-1,NA,CASSYRSAYEQYF,TGCGCCAGCAGCTATCGTTCGGCCTACGAGCAGTACTTC
TRBJ1-1,many,TRBV6-6,NA,CASTLTGRDGMNTEAFF,TGTGCCAGCACCCTTACAGGCAGGGACGGTATGAACACTGAAGCTTTCTTT
TRBJ1-6,NA,TRBV12-3/TRBV12-4,NA,CASSFSAVNSPLHF,TGTGCCAGCAGTTTCTCTGCAGTTAATTCACCCCTCCACTTT
TRBJ2-7,NA,TRBV27,NA,CASSYGPTYEQYF,TGTGCCAGCAGTTACGGACCTACCTACGAGCAGTACTTC
TRBJ2-3,many,TRBV28,TRBD2,CASGFGTSGRTVDTQYF,TGTGCCAGCGGGTTCGGGACTAGCGGGAGGACAGTAGATACGCAGTATTTT
TRBJ1-1,few,TRBV5-1,TRBD1,CASSYQGGMNTEAFF,TGCGCCAGCAGTTATCAGGGGGGAATGAACACTGAAGCTTTCTTT
TRBJ2-2,few,TRBV6-2/TRBV6-3,NA,CASSYRGTGSGELFF,TGTGCCAGCAGTTACCGGGGTACGGGCTCCGGGGAGCTGTTTTTT
TRBJ2-1,once,TRBV20-1,NA,CSARDPQRVDEQFF,TGCAGTGCTAGAGATCCCCAGCGAGTGGATGAGCAGTTCTTC
TRBJ2-7,few,TRBV7-8,NA,CASSPRDNLYEQYF,TGTGCCAGCAGCCCACGGGACAATCTATACGAGCAGTACTTC
TRBJ2-1,few,TRBV27,TRBD1,CASRLGQGNNEQFF,TGTGCCAGCCGACTAGGACAGGGTAACAATGAGCAGTTCTTC
TRBJ1-3,many,TRBV6-6,TRBD1,CASSEEPGQSGNTIYF,TGTGCCAGCAGTGAGGAACCGGGACAGTCTGGAAACACCATATATTTT
TRBJ2-1,few,TRBV12-5,NA,CASETPWNEQFF,TGTGCTAGTGAGACCCCTTGGAATGAGCAGTTCTTC
TRBJ2-1,few,TRBV12-3/TRBV12-4,TRBD2,CASRRGLAGYEQFF,TGTGCCAGCAGAAGGGGACTAGCGGGATATGAGCAGTTCTTC
TRBJ2-3,NA,TRBV27,TRBD2,CASSRRAGAPGEDTQYF,TGTGCCAGCAGCAGACGAGCGGGAGCCCCTGGGGAAGATACGCAGTATTTT
TRBJ2-5,NA,TRBV7-2,NA,CASSVRRTQETQYF,TGTGCCAGCAGCGTCCGACGTACTCAAGAGACCCAGTACTTC
TRBJ1-2,NA,TRBV27,NA,CASRPQGGGNYGYTF,TGTGCCAGCAGGCCCCAGGGTGGGGGCAACTATGGCTACACCTTC
TRBJ2-7,NA,TRBV11-2,TRBD1,CASRLGDRAYEQYF,TGTGCCAGCCGCCTAGGGGACAGGGCCTACGAGCAGTACTTC
TRBJ1-2,few,TRBV10-3,TRBD1,CAIRTGVANYGYTF,TGTGCCATCAGGACAGGGGTAGCTAACTATGGCTACACCTTC
TRBJ2-1,NA,TRBV10-3,TRBD2,CAITRTSLDEQFF,TGTGCCATCACCCGGACTAGTCTCGATGAGCAGTTCTTC
TRBJ1-1,NA,TRBV19,NA,CASLSVNTEAFF,TGTGCCAGCCTGTCCGTGAACACTGAAGCTTTCTTT
TRBJ2-3,many,TRBV29-1,NA,CSVVVWNTDTQYF,TGCAGCGTTGTAGTTTGGAACACAGATACGCAGTATTTT
TRBJ2-5,few,TRBV11-2,TRBD2,CASSLTSGSQETQYF,TGTGCCAGCAGCTTAACTAGCGGGAGCCAAGAGACCCAGTACTTC
TRBJ2-2,many,TRBV18,NA,CASSLLMPKNTGELFF,TGTGCCAGCTCGCTGCTAATGCCTAAAAACACCGGGGAGCTGTTTTTT
TRBJ2-2,few,TRBV4-2,TRBD2,CASSQEAGGRSGELFF,TGTGCCAGCAGCCAAGAGGCGGGAGGGAGGTCTGGGGAGCTGTTTTTT
TRBJ2-1,few,TRBV30,TRBD2,CAWSVVSGSFDEQFF,TGTGCCTGGAGTGTTGTTAGCGGGAGCTTCGATGAGCAGTTCTTC
TRBJ2-7,NA,TRBV7-2,NA,CASSQGRVPYEQYF,TGTGCCAGCAGCCAGGGGAGGGTACCCTACGAGCAGTACTTC
TRBJ1-1,NA,TRBV11-1,NA,CASSFAGMNTEAFF,TGTGCCAGCAGCTTCGCGGGAATGAACACTGAAGCTTTCTTT
TRBJ1-1,many,TRBV29-1,NA,CSVVMGATEAFF,TGCAGCGTTGTAATGGGGGCCACTGAAGCTTTCTTT
TRBJ1-5,NA,TRBV3-1,NA,CASSQVTGPQHF,TGTGCCAGCAGCCAAGTAACTGGGCCCCAGCATTTT
TRBJ2-1,few,TRBV15,TRBD2,CATSTYTSGRNNEQFF,TGTGCCACCAGCACCTACACTAGCGGGAGAAACAATGAGCAGTTCTTC
TRBJ2-3,many,TRBV29-1,NA,CSVGAGSDTQYF,TGCAGCGTTGGGGCGGGGTCAGATACGCAGTATTTT
TRBJ1-1,NA,TRBV7-8,NA,CASSPPGLATEAFF,TGTGCCAGCAGCCCTCCGGGTTTGGCTACTGAAGCTTTCTTT
TRBJ2-3,many,TRBV9,TRBD2,CASSVTSVDTQYF,TGTGCCAGCAGCGTAACTAGCGTAGATACGCAGTATTTT
TRBJ1-4,few,TRBV18,TRBD1,CASSPTGGNEKLFF,TGTGCCAGCTCACCGACAGGGGGGAATGAAAAACTGTTTTTT